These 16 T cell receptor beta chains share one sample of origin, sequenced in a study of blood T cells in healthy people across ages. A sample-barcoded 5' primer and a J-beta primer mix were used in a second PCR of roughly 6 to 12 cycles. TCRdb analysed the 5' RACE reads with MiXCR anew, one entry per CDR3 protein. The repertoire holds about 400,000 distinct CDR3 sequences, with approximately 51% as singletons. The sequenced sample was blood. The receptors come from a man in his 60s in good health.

The CDR3 DNA sequence: TGTGCCAGCAGGGCGGGGCATACCTACGAGCAGTACTTC. This gives the protein CASRAGHTYEQYF. The gene calls are TRBV6-2 or TRBV6-3 and TRBJ2-7; D possibly corresponds to TRBD2 (6 bases). This CDR3 is built from 13 residues. Germline V gives CDR1 MNHEY, CDR2 SVGEGT. V was pared by 6 bases and J by 2 bases, with 11 bases between.

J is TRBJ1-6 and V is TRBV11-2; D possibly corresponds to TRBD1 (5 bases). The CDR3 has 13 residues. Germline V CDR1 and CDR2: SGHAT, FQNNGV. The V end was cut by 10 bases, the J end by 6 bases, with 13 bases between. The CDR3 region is CATGGASNSPLHF. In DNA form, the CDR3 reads TGTGCCACGGGAGGGGCTTCTAATTCACCCCTCCACTTT.

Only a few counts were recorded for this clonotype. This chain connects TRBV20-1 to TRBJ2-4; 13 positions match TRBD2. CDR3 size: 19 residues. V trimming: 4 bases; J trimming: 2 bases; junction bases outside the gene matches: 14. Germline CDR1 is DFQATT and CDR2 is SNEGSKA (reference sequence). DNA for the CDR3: TGCAGTGCTAAGAGTCCCGGGACTAGCGGGACCTCTACCAAAAACATTCAGTACTTC. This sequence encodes CSAKSPGTSGTSTKNIQYF.

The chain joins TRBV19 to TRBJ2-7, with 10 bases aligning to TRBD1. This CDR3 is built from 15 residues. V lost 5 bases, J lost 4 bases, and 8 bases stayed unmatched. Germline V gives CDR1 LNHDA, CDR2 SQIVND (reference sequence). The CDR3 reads CASSRLGQGFYEQYF. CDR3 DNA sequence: TGTGCCAGTAGTCGTCTGGGACAGGGGTTTTACGAGCAGTACTTC.

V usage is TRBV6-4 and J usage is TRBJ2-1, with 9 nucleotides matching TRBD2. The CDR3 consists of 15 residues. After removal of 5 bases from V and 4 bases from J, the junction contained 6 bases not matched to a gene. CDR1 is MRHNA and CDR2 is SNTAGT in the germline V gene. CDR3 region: CASSLLAGLYNEQFF. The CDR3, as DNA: TGTGCCAGCAGTTTGCTAGCGGGATTATACAATGAGCAGTTCTTC.

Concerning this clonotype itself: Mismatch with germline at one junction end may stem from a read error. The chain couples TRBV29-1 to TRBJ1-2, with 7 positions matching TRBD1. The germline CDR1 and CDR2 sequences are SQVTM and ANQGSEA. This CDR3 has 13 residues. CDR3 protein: CSAQDRPGDGFTF. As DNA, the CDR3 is TGCAGCGCCCAGGACAGGCCCGGGGATGGCTTCACCTTC. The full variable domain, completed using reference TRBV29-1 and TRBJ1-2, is SAVISQKPSRDICQRGTSLTIQCQVDSQVTMMFWYRQQPGQSLTLIATANQGSEATYESGFVIDKFPISRPNLTFSTLTVSNMSPEDSSIYLCSAQDRPGDGFTFGSGTRLTVV.

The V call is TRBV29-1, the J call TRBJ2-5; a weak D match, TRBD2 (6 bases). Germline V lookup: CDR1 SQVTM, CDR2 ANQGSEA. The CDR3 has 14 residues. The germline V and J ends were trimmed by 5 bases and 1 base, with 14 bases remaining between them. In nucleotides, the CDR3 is TGCAGCGTTCGGTCGGAGGGGTCCCAAGAGACCCAGTACTTC. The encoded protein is CSVRSEGSQETQYF.

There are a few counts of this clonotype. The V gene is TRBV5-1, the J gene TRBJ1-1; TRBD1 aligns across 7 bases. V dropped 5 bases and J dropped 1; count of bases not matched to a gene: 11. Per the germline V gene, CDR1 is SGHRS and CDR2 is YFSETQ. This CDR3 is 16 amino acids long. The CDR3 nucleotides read TGCGCCAGCAGTCTTACGGCGGACAGGACGAACACTGAAGCTTTCTTT. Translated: CASSLTADRTNTEAFF.

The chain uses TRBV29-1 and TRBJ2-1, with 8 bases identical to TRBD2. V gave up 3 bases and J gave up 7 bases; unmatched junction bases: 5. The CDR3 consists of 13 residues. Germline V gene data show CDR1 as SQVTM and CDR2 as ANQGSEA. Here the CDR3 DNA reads TGCAGCGTTGACACTAGCGGAATAAATGAGCAGTTCTTC. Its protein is CSVDTSGINEQFF.

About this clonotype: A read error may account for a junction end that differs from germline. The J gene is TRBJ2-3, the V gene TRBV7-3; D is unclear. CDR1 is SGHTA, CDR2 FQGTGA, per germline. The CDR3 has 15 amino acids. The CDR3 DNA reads TGTACCAGCAGCTTAACCGGAGCCCCCACAGATACGCAGTATTTT. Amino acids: CTSSLTGAPTDTQYF.

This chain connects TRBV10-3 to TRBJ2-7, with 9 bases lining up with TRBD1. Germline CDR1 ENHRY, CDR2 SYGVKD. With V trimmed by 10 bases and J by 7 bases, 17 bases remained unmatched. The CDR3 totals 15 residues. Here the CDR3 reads CATRSTGGVWGEQYF. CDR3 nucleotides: TGTGCCACGCGAAGTACAGGGGGCGTATGGGGTGAGCAGTACTTC.

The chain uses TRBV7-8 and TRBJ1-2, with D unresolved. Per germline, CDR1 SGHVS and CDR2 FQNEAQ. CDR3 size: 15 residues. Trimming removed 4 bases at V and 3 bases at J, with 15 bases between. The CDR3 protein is CASSWAESPDYGYTF. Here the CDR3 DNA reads TGTGCCAGCAGCTGGGCGGAAAGCCCTGACTATGGCTACACCTTC.

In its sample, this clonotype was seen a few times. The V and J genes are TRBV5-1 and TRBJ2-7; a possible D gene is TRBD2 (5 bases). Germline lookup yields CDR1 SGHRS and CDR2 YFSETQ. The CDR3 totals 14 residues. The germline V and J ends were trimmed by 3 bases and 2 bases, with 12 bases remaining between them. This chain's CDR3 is CASSSLAGTYEQYF. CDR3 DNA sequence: TGCGCCAGCAGCTCGCTGGCCGGGACCTACGAGCAGTACTTC. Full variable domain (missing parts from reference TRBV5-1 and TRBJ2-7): KAGVTQTPRYLIKTRGQQVTLSCSPISGHRSVSWYQQTPGQGLQFLFEYFSETQRNKGNFPGRFSGRQFSNSRSEMNVSTLELGDSALYLCASSSLAGTYEQYFGPGTRLTVT.

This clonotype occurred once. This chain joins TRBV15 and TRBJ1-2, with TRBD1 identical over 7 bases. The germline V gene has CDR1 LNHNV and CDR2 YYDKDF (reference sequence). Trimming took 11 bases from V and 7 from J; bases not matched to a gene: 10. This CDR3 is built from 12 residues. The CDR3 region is CASARQGGGYTF. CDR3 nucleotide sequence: TGTGCCTCGGCCCGACAGGGCGGTGGCTACACCTTC.

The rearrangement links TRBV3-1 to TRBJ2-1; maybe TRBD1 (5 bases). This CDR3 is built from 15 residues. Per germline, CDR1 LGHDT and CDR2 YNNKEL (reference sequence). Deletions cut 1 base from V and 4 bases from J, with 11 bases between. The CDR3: CASSQGYQGYNEQFF. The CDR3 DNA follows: TGTGCCAGCAGCCAAGGGTACCAGGGTTACAATGAGCAGTTCTTC.

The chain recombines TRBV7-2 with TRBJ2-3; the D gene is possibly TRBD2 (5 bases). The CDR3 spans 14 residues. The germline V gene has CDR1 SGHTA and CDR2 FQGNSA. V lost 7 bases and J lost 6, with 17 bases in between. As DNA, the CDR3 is TGTGCCAGCACCGGGCGGCAACTAGGGGATACGCAGTATTTT. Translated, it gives CASTGRQLGDTQYF.